The 16 T cell receptor beta chains presented below share a single source sample, sequenced in a study of T cell responses to AZD1222 COVID-19 vaccine. Some clones are missing from TCRdb's copy, which holds only in-frame ones; the method was immunoSEQ multiplex PCR. The sample includes roughly 140,000 clones, approximately 78% of them seen just once. Sequences were derived from peripheral blood, sampled on day 0 of MenACWY control vaccination. These receptors were collected from an adult in good health.

J is TRBJ2-2 and V is TRBV19; D gene unclear. This CDR3 comprises 12 residues. Germline V gene data show CDR1 as LNHDA and CDR2 as SQIVND (reference sequence). The V and J ends lost 7 bases and 1 base respectively, with 4 bases between them. This chain's CDR3 is CASTQNTGELFF. The CDR3 nucleotides are TGTGCCAGTACCCAGAACACCGGGGAGCTGTTTTTT. Based on the CDR3 plus reference TRBV19 and TRBJ2-2, the full variable domain is DGGITQSPKYLFRKEGQNVTLSCEQNLNHDAMYWYRQDPGQGLRLIYYSQIVNDFQKGDIAEGYSVSREKKESFPLTVTSAQKNPTAFYLCASTQNTGELFFGEGSRLTVL.

There are a few counts of this clone. The gene calls are TRBV12-3 or TRBV12-4 and TRBJ1-1; no firm D call. V lost 9 bases, J lost 1 base, and 12 bases lay in between. This CDR3 is built from 13 residues. CDR3 amino acids: CASQAGRNTEAFF. CDR3 nucleotide sequence: TGTGCCAGTCAAGCGGGGAGGAACACTGAAGCTTTCTTT.

The chain joins TRBV27 to TRBJ2-1, with 8 bases identical to TRBD2. This CDR3 comprises 15 residues. V lost 2 bases to trimming and J lost 9 bases; unmatched junction nucleotides: 9. In germline, CDR1 is MNHEY, CDR2 SMNVEV (reference sequence). CDR3 residues: CASSLKAGVRGEQFF. In DNA, the CDR3 is TGTGCCAGCAGTTTAAAAGCGGGGGTCAGAGGTGAGCAGTTCTTC.

The rearrangement joins TRBV6-2 or TRBV6-3 to TRBJ2-7, with TRBD1 identical over 7 bases. Germline assignment: CDR1 MNHEY and CDR2 SVGEGT. The CDR3 consists of 16 residues. Losses at the gene ends were 2 bases for V and 2 bases for J; bases not matched to a gene: 9. CDR3 loop: CASSYSPDRAPYEQYF. The CDR3 DNA follows: TGTGCCAGCAGTTACAGCCCCGACAGGGCCCCCTACGAGCAGTACTTC.

The chain combines TRBV7-8 with TRBJ1-6; 7 bases map to TRBD1. V shed 1 base, J shed 10 bases, and the junction held 7 bases outside the gene matches. This CDR3 comprises 15 residues. Germline V gives CDR1 SGHVS, CDR2 FQNEAQ. For the CDR3, the DNA is TGTGCCAGCAGCTTAGTCGGGGACAGCGGGTCACCCCTCCACTTT. Its translation: CASSLVGDSGSPLHF.

The V and J genes are TRBV2 and TRBJ1-4; D ambiguous. V lost 6 bases to trimming and J lost 7 bases, with 15 bases between them. The CDR3 loop spans 14 amino acids. The germline V gene encodes CDR1 SNHLY and CDR2 FYNNEI. CDR3 residues: CASSEGLLVEKLFF. CDR3 nucleotides: TGTGCCAGCAGCGAGGGTCTACTTGTTGAAAAACTGTTTTTT.

In DNA form, the CDR3 reads TGTGCCAGTAGTCTCGGACCGCTCCAAGAGACCCAGTACTTC. This translates into CASSLGPLQETQYF. The chain employs TRBV19 and TRBJ2-5; D is undetermined. The CDR3 contains 14 residues. Trimming stripped 5 bases from V and 1 base from J, with 11 bases between. From germline, CDR1 is LNHDA and CDR2 SQIVND (reference sequence).

The V gene is TRBV11-2, the J gene TRBJ1-1, with D unclear. Germline assignment: CDR1 SGHAT and CDR2 FQNNGV. The CDR3 is 14 residues long. V dropped 0 bases and J dropped 12 bases, with 17 bases sitting between them. The CDR3 DNA follows: TGTGCCAGCAGCTTAGAGGCCGGGATCTTTATTACTTTCTTT. It yields the protein CASSLEAGIFITFF.

Concerning this clone: Different DNA sequences within this sample yield the same CDR3. V and J are TRBV12-3 or TRBV12-4 and TRBJ2-2; no clear D. Trimming cost V 3 bases and J 5 bases, with 1 base left between them. This CDR3 spans 11 amino acids. CDR3 DNA: TGTGCCAGCAGTTTTACCGGGGAGCTGTTTTTT. It specifies CASSFTGELFF.

The chain couples TRBV29-1 to TRBJ1-2, with a tentative D call TRBD1 (5 bases). The germline CDR1 and CDR2 sequences are SQVTM and ANQGSEA. The CDR3 loop spans 15 amino acids. V was shortened by 0 bases and J by 3 bases, with 14 bases between the two germline ends. CDR3 bases: TGCAGCGTTGAAGATCTTGAGAAAGGGGACTATGGCTACACCTTC. Its protein is CSVEDLEKGDYGYTF.

The gene calls are TRBV18 and TRBJ2-1; TRBD1 matches at 7 bases. After removal of 3 bases from V and 5 bases from J, the junction contained 4 bases not matched to a gene. The CDR3 has 14 residues. Germline V gene sequence: CDR1 KGHSH, CDR2 LQKENI. CDR3 nucleotides: TGTGCCAGCTCACCGGGACAGACTAACAATGAGCAGTTCTTC. Its protein product is CASSPGQTNNEQFF.

V usage is TRBV9 and J usage is TRBJ2-1, with D perhaps matching TRBD1 or TRBD2 (5 bases each). CDR1 is SGDLS, CDR2 YYNGEE, per germline. Trimming took off 0 bases at V and 7 bases at J, with 11 bases between the two ends. The CDR3 contains 14 residues. The CDR3 bases are TGTGCCAGCAGCGTAGGTGGGACGAAGAATGAGCAGTTCTTC. Protein: CASSVGGTKNEQFF.

The chain recombines TRBV2 with TRBJ1-5, with 7 bases that match TRBD1. Per germline, CDR1 SNHLY and CDR2 FYNNEI. The CDR3 sequence is 13 residues long. V was pared by 5 bases and J by 7 bases, with 5 bases of the junction left unmatched. The CDR3 sequence: CASSRDSRQPQHF. CDR3 DNA sequence: TGTGCCAGCAGTAGGGACAGCAGGCAGCCCCAGCATTTT. Looking up the rest from reference TRBV2 and TRBJ1-5 gives the full variable domain: EPEVTQTPSHQVTQMGQEVILRCVPISNHLYFYWYRQILGQKVEFLVSFYNNEISEKSEIFDDQFSVERPDGSNFTLKIRSTKLEDSAMYFCASSRDSRQPQHFGDGTRLSIL.

The chain carries TRBV7-7 and TRBJ2-5; D gene unclear. Trimming stripped 1 base from V and 3 bases from J, with 6 bases between. The CDR3 sequence is 13 residues long. Germline loops: CDR1 SSHAT, CDR2 FNYEAQ (reference sequence). CDR3 bases: TGTGCCAGCAGCTTAGGTGGGGAAGAGACCCAGTACTTC. Protein product: CASSLGGEETQYF.

This clone has more than one count but fewer than ten. The chain has TRBV11-3 and TRBJ2-2; D might be TRBD1 or TRBD2, each matching 6 bases. This CDR3 is 15 amino acids long. Germline-derived CDR1 and CDR2 are SGHNT and YENEEA. V was shortened by 0 bases and J by 4 bases, with 9 bases between the two germline ends. CDR3 protein: CASSLDGGLTGELFF. DNA of the CDR3: TGTGCCAGCAGCTTAGATGGGGGGCTCACCGGGGAGCTGTTTTTT.

The J gene is TRBJ1-3, the V gene TRBV7-3; a possible D gene is TRBD1 (6 bases). This CDR3 comprises 14 residues. V lost 6 bases and J 2 bases, leaving 11 bases between the germline ends. Germline CDR1 SGHTA, CDR2 FQGTGA. The CDR3 here is CASSPEGAGNTIYF. CDR3 sequence (DNA): TGTGCCAGCAGTCCAGAGGGGGCTGGAAACACCATATATTTT.